This paragraph reports one T cell receptor (beta chain). Its cognate antigen has yet to be identified. Base qualities were left out, and no much larger clone turns up one base away. TCRbeta CDR3 regions were amplified from genomic DNA by means of the immunoSEQ Assay, a bias-controlled multiplex PCR. The original pipeline was this. Nucleated cell counts per sample were estimated from amplification of reference gene primers within the assay. To quantify the absolute abundance of each unique TCRbeta CDR3 rearrangement, sequence reads were collapsed and filtered. Productive Simpson clonality was computed per sample as the square root of Simpson's diversity index over productive rearrangements. TCRdb took over this immuneACCESS table, retaining in-frame rearrangements with V and J assigned. Such tables are incomplete; in checked studies, under half of the missing clones stem from an unresolved V gene, and the remainder is unexplained. The V and J calls and clone size come from that table; D and trimming were worked out from the DNA. The sample data list 410,000 or so clones, and 89% of these were observed just once. The ten largest clones represent 1.5% to 1.9% of the sample.

This specimen comes from a study of blood T cell repertoires in COVID-19 (dated by TCRdb to 2020 to 2022). Regarding the research as a whole: The collaborator samples originated in the United States, Italy and Spain and spanned the acute and convalescent phases of COVID-19. The dataset comprised deeply sampled blood TCRbeta repertoires from subjects exposed to, actively infected with, or recovered from COVID-19. HLA class I and class II types, where available, came from metadata supplied by the sample provider rather than from assay-based typing. The material from the prospective study consisted of cDNA or gDNA derived from T cells, B-cell-depleted T cells, or PBMCs. A freely available public database, intended as a resource for researchers studying the immune response to SARS-CoV-2, is where the repertoires were released. A de-identified subject ID, COVID-19 status, age in years and sex were almost always included in the sample metadata. The samples were drawn from the first 160 participants of the ongoing ImmuneRACE study and from over 950 subjects provided by 6 global collaborators.

The full study reports these points: The amount of clinical and demographic metadata varied by source and participant and was provided uncurated.

The junction shows trimming of 7 bases on V and 2 bases on J, plus 11 bases between the germline ends. The CDR3 measures 13 amino acids from cysteine to phenylalanine. The sequence is cut down to CDR3 DNA, 39 bases in frame from base 1. CDR1 and CDR2 were assigned from the germline V gene (reference sequence) as MNHEY and SMNVEV. One collaborating source in Seattle enrolled patients during active infection and followed them longitudinally through the course of disease. Collaborating institutions collected whole blood in K2EDTA tubes following their own protocols. For TCRbeta analysis, collaborator samples were shipped as frozen whole blood, as isolated PBMCs, or as DNA extracted from either sample type.

This TCR came from a woman aged 40 to 50 with COVID-19, enrolled during active disease. The sample comprised peripheral blood. The chain uses TRBV27 and TRBJ1-2; the best D guess is TRBD1, with 6 bases matching. The CDR3 reads CASNRVSNYGYTF. The bases read TGTGCCAGCAACAGGGTTTCGAACTATGGCTACACCTTC.